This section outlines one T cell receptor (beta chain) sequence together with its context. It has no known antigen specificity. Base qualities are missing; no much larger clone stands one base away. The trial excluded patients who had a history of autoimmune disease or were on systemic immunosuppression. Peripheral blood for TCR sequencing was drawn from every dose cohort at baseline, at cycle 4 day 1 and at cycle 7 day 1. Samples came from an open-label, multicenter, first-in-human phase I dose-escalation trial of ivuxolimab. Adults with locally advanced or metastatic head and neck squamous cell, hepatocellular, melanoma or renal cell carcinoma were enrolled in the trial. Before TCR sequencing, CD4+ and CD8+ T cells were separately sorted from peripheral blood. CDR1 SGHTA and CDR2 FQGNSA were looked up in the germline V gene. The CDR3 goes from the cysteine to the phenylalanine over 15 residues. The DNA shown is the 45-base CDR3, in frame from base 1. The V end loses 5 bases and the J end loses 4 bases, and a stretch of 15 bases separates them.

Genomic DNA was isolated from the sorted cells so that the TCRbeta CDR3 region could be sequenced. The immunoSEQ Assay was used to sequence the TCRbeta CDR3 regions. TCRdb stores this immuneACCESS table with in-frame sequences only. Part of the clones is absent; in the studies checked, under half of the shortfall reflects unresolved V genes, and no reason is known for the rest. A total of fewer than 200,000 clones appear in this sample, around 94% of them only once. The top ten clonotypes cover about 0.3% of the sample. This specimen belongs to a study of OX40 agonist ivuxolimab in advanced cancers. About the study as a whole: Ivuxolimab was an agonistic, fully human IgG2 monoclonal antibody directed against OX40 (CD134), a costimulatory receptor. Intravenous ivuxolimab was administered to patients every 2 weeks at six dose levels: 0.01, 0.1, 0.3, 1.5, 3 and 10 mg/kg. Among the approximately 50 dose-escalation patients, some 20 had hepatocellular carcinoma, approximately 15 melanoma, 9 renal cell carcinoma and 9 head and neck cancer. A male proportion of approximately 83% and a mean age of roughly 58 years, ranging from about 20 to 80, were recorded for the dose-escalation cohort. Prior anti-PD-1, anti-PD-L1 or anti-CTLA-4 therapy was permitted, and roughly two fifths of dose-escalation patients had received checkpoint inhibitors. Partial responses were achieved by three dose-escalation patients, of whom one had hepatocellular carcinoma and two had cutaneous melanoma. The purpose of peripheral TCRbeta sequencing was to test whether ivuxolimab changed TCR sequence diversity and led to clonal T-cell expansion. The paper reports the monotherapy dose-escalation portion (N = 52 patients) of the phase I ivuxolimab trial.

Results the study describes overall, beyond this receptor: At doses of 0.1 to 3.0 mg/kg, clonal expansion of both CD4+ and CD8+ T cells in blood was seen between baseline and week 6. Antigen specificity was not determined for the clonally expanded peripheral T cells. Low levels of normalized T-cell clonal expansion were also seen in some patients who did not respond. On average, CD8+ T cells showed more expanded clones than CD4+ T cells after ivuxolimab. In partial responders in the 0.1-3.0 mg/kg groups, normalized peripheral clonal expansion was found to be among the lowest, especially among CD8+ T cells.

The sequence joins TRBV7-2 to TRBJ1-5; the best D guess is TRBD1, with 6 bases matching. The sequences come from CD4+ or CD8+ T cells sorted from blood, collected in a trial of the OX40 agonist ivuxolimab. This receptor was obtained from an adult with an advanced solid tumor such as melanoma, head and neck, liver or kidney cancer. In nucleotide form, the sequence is TGTGCCAGCAGCCGGGGGCCCAGCCCTAATCAGCCCCAGCATTTT. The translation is CASSRGPSPNQPQHF.